This record covers a single T cell receptor beta chain. The data were taken from a study of CD8 T cells in Susac syndrome. The V gene's germline CDR1 is KGHSH and CDR2 LQKENI. V was clipped by 3 bases and J by 1 base, with 6 bases between them. This CDR3 region has 13 residues. Random-hexamer reverse transcription was applied to roughly 0.5 to 1 ug RNA. Coverage of TCR beta CDR3 amplification by immunoSEQ multiplex PCR extended to 54 Vbeta and 13 Jbeta. TCRdb called the immunoSEQ multiplex PCR reads again in MiXCR, with one record for every CDR3 protein. The sample lists under 200,000 distinct CDR3 sequences, roughly nine tenths occurring once.

This chain joins TRBV18 and TRBJ2-5; D ambiguous. The TCR originated in a human donor with Susac syndrome. The sample consisted of CD4+ T cells from PBMCs. Here the CDR3 reads CASSPKTQETQYF. CDR3 bases: TGTGCCAGCTCACCCAAAACCCAAGAGACCCAGTACTTC.